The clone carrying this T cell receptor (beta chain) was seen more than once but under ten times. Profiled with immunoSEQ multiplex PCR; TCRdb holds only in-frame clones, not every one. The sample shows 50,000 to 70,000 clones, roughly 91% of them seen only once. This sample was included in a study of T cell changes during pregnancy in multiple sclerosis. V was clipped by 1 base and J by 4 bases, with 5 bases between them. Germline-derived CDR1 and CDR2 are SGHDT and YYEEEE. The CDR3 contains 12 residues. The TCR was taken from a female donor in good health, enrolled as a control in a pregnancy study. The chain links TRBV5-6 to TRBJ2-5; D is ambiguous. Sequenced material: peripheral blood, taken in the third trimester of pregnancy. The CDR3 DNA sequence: TGTGCCAGCAGCTTGCCCAGAGAGACCCAGTACTTC. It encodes CASSLPRETQYF.